The T cell receptor (beta chain) under discussion was sequenced for a study of PD-L1 blockade in urothelial cancer (dated by TCRdb to 2015 to 2018). Background on the whole study: All patients started therapy in about 2014 and received atezolizumab 1,200 mg intravenously every 3 weeks. In the same patients who had TCR sequencing, pretreatment tumors also underwent whole exome sequencing and RNA sequencing. Pretreatment tumor samples, along with matched peripheral blood collected serially before and after atezolizumab treatment, underwent TCR sequencing. An ECOG performance status of 0 or 1 was recorded for the patients, and 0 to 3 prior chemotherapy regimens had been received by the patients. A median of 141,255 T cells and some 84,000 unique TCRs was obtained from blood samples, and a median clonality of roughly 0.074 was observed. Some ten patients reached durable clinical benefit, while 20 to 25 patients did not. An exploratory multi-omic analysis was conducted of the somatic, immune and clinical correlates of response to PD-L1 blockade with atezolizumab in urothelial cancer. Blood samples were analyzed at 3 weeks after treatment start (second dose) and at 6 weeks after treatment start. Pretreatment blood TCR-seq was available for 30 or so patients, at least one posttreatment blood collection was obtained for 24 patients, and tumor TCR-seq was available for 24 patients. Durable clinical benefit was defined as progression-free survival longer than 6 months, and TCR features were also tested against progression-free and overall survival. About 90% of the 29 patients were males with bladder-origin urothelial cancer, and about 65% of the roughly 30 reported a prior smoking history. Results the study describes overall, beyond this receptor: Improved progression-free and overall survival was found to be associated with pretreatment peripheral blood TCR clonality below the median. Patients with durable benefit showed greater expansion of tumor-associated TCR clones in peripheral blood 3 weeks after starting treatment (n ≈ 22, p = 0.022). Because of the small sample size (n ≈ 29) and the many exploratory analyses performed, the results are intended to be regarded as hypothesis-generating.

Each PCR received spiked-in synthetic TCR analog templates so that absolute template abundance could be estimated from read counts. Using the immunoSEQ assay, TCRbeta CDR3 regions were amplified from genomic DNA with bias-controlled V and J gene primers. Rearranged TCRbeta segments were sequenced at approximately 20X coverage. The authors' analysis ran thus. Clustering was used to correct sequencing errors, and CDR3s were annotated against IMGT so that V, D and J genes could be assigned. Downstream analyses used only productive TCRbeta rearrangements and left out out-of-frame or stop-codon sequences. Clonality was calculated as one minus the Shannon entropy normalized by the log of the number of unique productive sequences. Clones differing between time points or between blood and tumor were identified by Fisher's exact test with Benjamini-Hochberg correction at adjusted p below 0.01. Here the immuneACCESS table is served through TCRdb, limited to in-frame sequences with V and J called. Missing clones are a known gap in these copies; in checked studies unresolved V genes cover under half, and the rest lacks a known reason. The DNA gave D and trimming, while V, J and clone size come from that table. This sample lists under 95,000 clones; 84% were detected once. 8.5% to 10% of the sample is held by the ten biggest clonotypes.

In this sample, this clone turned up a few times. No cognate antigen has been identified for it. No much larger clone is present one base from it, and per-base qualities are unavailable. Per the publication, the time point label means: pretreatment peripheral blood. The cohort comprised fewer than 35 patients with locally advanced or metastatic urothelial carcinoma treated at Memorial Sloan Kettering on a trial protocol. Peripheral blood mononuclear cells were collected pretreatment and during treatment, with between 1 and 8 total time points per patient. The Qiagen DNeasy Blood extraction kit was used to purify genomic DNA from total PBMCs and from tumor samples. PBMCs were collected pretreatment and during treatment and were isolated and stored as previously described. The sequenced sample was PBMCs, obtained around atezolizumab (anti-PD-L1) treatment. This receptor was taken from a woman in her 70s with urothelial cancer.

In nucleotide form, the sequence is TGTGCCAGCAGTCCCTACAGGGGTTTTAATTCACCCCTCCACTTT. Its product reads: CASSPYRGFNSPLHF. The chain is encoded by TRBV2 joined to TRBJ1-6; 7 central nucleotides agree with TRBD1. At the junction V is shortened by 5 bases and J by 6 bases; bases outside the gene matches: 7. The CDR3 covers 15 residues, taking in both the cysteine and the phenylalanine. This entry keeps only the CDR3 DNA: 45 bases, framed from base 1. CDR1 and CDR2 (SNHLY, FYNNEI) derive from the germline V gene.